Following are 14 T cell receptor beta chains from one sample sequenced in a study of T cell responses to AZD1222 COVID-19 vaccine. Produced via immunoSEQ multiplex PCR; TCRdb's table is partial and in-frame only. The sample shows 180,000 or so clones, around 90% of them seen only once. The input for sequencing was peripheral blood, taken 28 days after the second AZD1222 dose. The receptor source for this set is an adult who received the AZD1222 COVID-19 vaccine.

The gene calls are TRBV28 and TRBJ2-3; 10 nucleotides match TRBD1. This CDR3 is 15 amino acids long. V lost 6 bases to trimming and J lost 7 bases; unmatched junction nucleotides: 10. The germline V gene encodes CDR1 MDHEN and CDR2 SYDVKM. This chain's CDR3 is CASSHGTGVENTQYF. The CDR3 DNA reads TGTGCCAGCAGCCATGGGACAGGGGTGGAGAATACGCAGTATTTT.

The chain employs TRBV6-5 and TRBJ1-5; perhaps TRBD1 as D (6 bases). V shed 6 bases and J shed 5 bases, with 14 bases lying between them. This CDR3 spans 14 amino acids. Germline V CDR1 and CDR2: MNHEY, SVGAGI. The DNA of the CDR3 is TGTGCCAGCAGGGGAACAGGGAGGGATCAGCCCCAGCATTTT. Amino acids: CASRGTGRDQPQHF.

The chain uses TRBV7-9 and TRBJ2-1; D uncertain. The CDR3 sequence is 11 residues long. CDR1 is SEHNR and CDR2 is FQNEAQ in the germline V gene (reference sequence). The V gene lost 5 bases and the J gene lost 8 bases, with 7 bases spanning the gap. In DNA, the CDR3 is TGTGCCAGCAGCGTGACGGATGAGCAGTTCTTC. It codes for CASSVTDEQFF.

The chain links TRBV7-8 to TRBJ1-1; no definite D call. The CDR3 consists of 13 residues. CDR1 and CDR2 (germline): SGHVS, FQNEAQ. V lost 5 bases to trimming and J lost 0 bases, with 7 bases between them. The CDR3 here is CASSPGLNTEAFF. The CDR3 DNA sequence: TGTGCCAGCAGCCCAGGACTGAACACTGAAGCTTTCTTT.

The chain has TRBV7-8 and TRBJ2-2, with 12 bases that match TRBD2. The V and J ends lost 8 bases and 1 base, in that order; junction bases with no gene match: 11. CDR3 length: 18 residues. Germline CDR1 is SGHVS and CDR2 is FQNEAQ. In nucleotides, the CDR3 is TGTGCCAGCGGACGACTAGCGGGGGTATCCGGGAACACCGGGGAGCTGTTTTTT. Protein product: CASGRLAGVSGNTGELFF. The full variable domain, in which reference TRBV7-8 and TRBJ2-2 provide the parts outside the CDR3, is GAGVSQSPRYKVAKRGQDVALRCDPISGHVSLFWYQQALGQGPEFLTYFQNEAQLDKSGLPSDRFFAERPEGSVSTLKIQRTQQEDSAVYLCASGRLAGVSGNTGELFFGEGSRLTVL.

The V gene is TRBV27, the J gene TRBJ2-1; a weak D match, TRBD2 (7 bases). V was trimmed by 6 bases and J by 2 bases, leaving 23 bases between them. Germline assignment: CDR1 MNHEY and CDR2 SMNVEV (reference sequence). The CDR3 loop spans 18 amino acids. CDR3 amino acids: CASSPWGGAIQAYNEQFF. DNA for the CDR3: TGTGCCAGCAGCCCCTGGGGGGGGGCGATTCAAGCCTACAATGAGCAGTTCTTC.

The rearrangement uses TRBV6-4 and TRBJ2-5; 8 positions match TRBD1. CDR3 length: 16 residues. Germline assignment: CDR1 MRHNA and CDR2 SNTAGT. Unmatched junction bases numbered 9, after V lost 6 bases and J lost 0 bases. This CDR3 reads CASSPRGQENQETQYF. The CDR3 coding sequence is TGTGCCAGCAGCCCAAGGGGACAGGAAAACCAAGAGACCCAGTACTTC.

The chain carries TRBV20-1 and TRBJ2-5, with D unresolved. V lost 6 bases and J 0 bases, leaving 2 bases between the germline ends. The CDR3 contains 10 residues. Germline V gives CDR1 DFQATT, CDR2 SNEGSKA (reference sequence). The CDR3 DNA reads as TGCAGTGCATACCAAGAGACCCAGTACTTC. Translated, it gives CSAYQETQYF.

The V and J genes are TRBV19 and TRBJ1-1, with 12 bases identical to TRBD1. This CDR3 is built from 12 residues. Germline lookup yields CDR1 LNHDA and CDR2 SQIVND (reference sequence). Trimming took 6 bases from V and 11 from J; bases not matched to a gene: 4. CDR3 protein: CASRPGQGAAFF. The CDR3 DNA is TGTGCCAGTAGGCCGGGACAGGGGGCCGCTTTCTTT.

V usage is TRBV25-1 and J usage is TRBJ2-7; tentative D call: TRBD1 (6 bases). Per germline, CDR1 MGHDK and CDR2 SYGVNS. This CDR3 has 13 residues. With 10 bases removed from V and 0 bases from J, the gap between germline ends came to 13 bases. The CDR3 coding sequence is TGTGCCACCCAGGCACAGGGCTCCTACGAGCAGTACTTC. Translating it yields CATQAQGSYEQYF.

The rearrangement links TRBV19 to TRBJ1-2; the D gene is possibly TRBD1 (6 bases). V gave up 7 bases and J gave up 2 bases, with 11 bases separating them. CDR3 size: 13 residues. The germline V gene encodes CDR1 LNHDA and CDR2 SQIVND (reference sequence). In DNA form, the CDR3 reads TGTGCCAGTATAAAGGGGGGCAACTATGGCTACACCTTC. Translation: CASIKGGNYGYTF.

The chain is built from TRBV5-1 and TRBJ2-1; no clear D. The CDR3 extends over 14 amino acids. The germline gives CDR1 SGHRS, CDR2 YFSETQ. Trimming removed 4 bases from V and 5 bases from J, with 13 bases in between. Here the CDR3 DNA reads TGCGCCAGCAGCGTCCCCCACACACACAATGAGCAGTTCTTC. Residues: CASSVPHTHNEQFF.

The rearrangement joins TRBV2 to TRBJ2-7; no firm D call. CDR1 is SNHLY and CDR2 is FYNNEI in the germline V gene. Trimming left V 4 bases short and J 0 bases short, with 4 bases between. The CDR3 loop spans 12 amino acids. CDR3 residues: CASSVGSYEQYF. The CDR3 bases are TGTGCCAGCAGTGTCGGCTCCTACGAGCAGTACTTC. The full variable domain, completed using reference TRBV2 and TRBJ2-7, is EPEVTQTPSHQVTQMGQEVILRCVPISNHLYFYWYRQILGQKVEFLVSFYNNEISEKSEIFDDQFSVERPDGSNFTLKIRSTKLEDSAMYFCASSVGSYEQYFGPGTRLTVT.

This sequence joins TRBV7-2 and TRBJ2-3; D is unresolved. CDR3 length: 13 residues. V lost 4 bases, J lost 6 bases, and 11 bases lay in between. Germline V lookup: CDR1 SGHTA, CDR2 FQGNSA. Written as DNA, the CDR3 is TGTGCCAGCAGCTCCCTACCTGGTGATACGCAGTATTTT. Amino acid sequence: CASSSLPGDTQYF.